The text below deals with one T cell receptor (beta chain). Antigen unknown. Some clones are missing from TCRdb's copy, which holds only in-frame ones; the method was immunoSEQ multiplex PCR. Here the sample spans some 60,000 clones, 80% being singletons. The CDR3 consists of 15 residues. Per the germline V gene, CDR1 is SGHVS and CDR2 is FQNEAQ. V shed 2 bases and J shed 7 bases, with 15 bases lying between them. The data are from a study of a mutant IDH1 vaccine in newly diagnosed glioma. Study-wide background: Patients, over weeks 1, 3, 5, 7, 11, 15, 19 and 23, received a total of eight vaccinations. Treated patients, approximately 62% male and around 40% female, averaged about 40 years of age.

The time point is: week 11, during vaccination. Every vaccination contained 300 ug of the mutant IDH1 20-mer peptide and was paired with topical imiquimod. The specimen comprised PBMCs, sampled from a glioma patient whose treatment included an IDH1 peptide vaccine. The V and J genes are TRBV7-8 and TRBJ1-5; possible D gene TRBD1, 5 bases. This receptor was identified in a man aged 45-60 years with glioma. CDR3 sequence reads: CASSLSGTTVQPQHF. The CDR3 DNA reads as TGTGCCAGCAGCTTATCAGGGACCACAGTCCAGCCCCAGCATTTT.